The entry below describes one T cell receptor (beta chain). As yet, its antigen is unknown. The length of the CDR3 is 16 residues. From germline, CDR1 is SNHLY and CDR2 FYNNEI. Trimming at V came to 0 bases and at J to 8 bases, leaving 4 bases not matched to a gene. The sample originates from a study of beta chain features in type 1 diabetes. General observations from the study: The naive, central memory and Treg TCRB repertoires of patients appeared to be more similar to one another than those of healthy donors. Patients and controls would be equally affected if PCR favored shorter templates. TCRB CDR3s were moderately but significantly shorter in Type 1 diabetes patients in all four CD4+ subsets.

cDNA synthesis used the whole RNA isolate, giving expressed TCRB sequences. Assay used: immunoSEQ multiplex PCR; TCRdb lists only in-frame clones, some missing. Here the sample spans about 650,000 clones, approximately 13% being singletons. This sequence joins TRBV2 and TRBJ1-6; 10 bases match TRBD1. The sequence was collected from a man aged 30 to 39 with type 1 diabetes. Sequences were obtained from naive CD4+ T cells from blood. The CDR3 protein is CASSEAGQGYDSPLHF. The CDR3 DNA reads TGTGCCAGCAGTGAAGCGGGACAGGGGTATGATTCACCCCTCCACTTT.